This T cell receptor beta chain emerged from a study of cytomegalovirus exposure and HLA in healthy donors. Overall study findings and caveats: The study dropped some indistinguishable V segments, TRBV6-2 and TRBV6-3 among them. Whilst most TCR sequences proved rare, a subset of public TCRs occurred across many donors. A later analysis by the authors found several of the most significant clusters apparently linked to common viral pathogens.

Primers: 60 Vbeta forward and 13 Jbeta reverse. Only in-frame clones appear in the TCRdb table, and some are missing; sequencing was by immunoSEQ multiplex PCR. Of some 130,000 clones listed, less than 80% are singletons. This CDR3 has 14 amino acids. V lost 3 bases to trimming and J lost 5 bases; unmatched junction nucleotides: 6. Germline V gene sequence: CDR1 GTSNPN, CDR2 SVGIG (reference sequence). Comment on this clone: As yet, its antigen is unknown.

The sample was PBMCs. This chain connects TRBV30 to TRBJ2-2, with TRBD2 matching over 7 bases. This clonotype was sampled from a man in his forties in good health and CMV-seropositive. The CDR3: CAWRGGVLTGELFF. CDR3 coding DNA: TGTGCCTGGAGGGGAGGGGTACTTACCGGGGAGCTGTTTTTT.